A selection of T cell receptor beta chains follows, all from one sample in a study of CXCR3-negative and CXCR3-positive naive CD8 T cells. TCRdb re-called the 5' RACE reads; one entry per CDR3 protein, DNA not given. The sample totals thousands of distinct CDR3 sequences. Material: naive CXCR3- CD8+ T cells from blood. The receptors stem from a human donor in good health. Some clones in this sample may be carry-over from other donors' samples. Each CDR3 is given with its conserved first and last residue. Clone size, where shown, is once, few, many, or a class for clones that have expanded.

CDR3	V	J	size	length
CASSAGGGTYGYTF	TRBV19	TRBJ1-2	.	14
CASSLKQLAEITDTQYF	TRBV4-1	TRBJ2-3	.	17
CSARAEDTQYF	TRBV20-1	TRBJ2-3	medium-sized	11
CASAFTSGTVEQFF	TRBV12-5	TRBJ2-1	.	14
CASSSRLAPYNEQFF	TRBV28	TRBJ2-1	.	15
CASSQTAGQLAFF	TRBV4-3	TRBJ1-1	medium-sized	13
CSARSSTSGRYNEQFF	TRBV20-1	TRBJ2-1	medium-sized	16
CSVPTGPEQFF	TRBV29-1	TRBJ2-1	medium-sized	11
CASSYSSAQTVAGYTF	TRBV6-6	TRBJ1-2	medium-sized	16
CASSEGTLAGSSGELFF	TRBV25-1	TRBJ2-2	.	17
CASSIFHGGRAQYEQYF	TRBV19	TRBJ2-7	medium-sized	17
CSAYWGANVLTF	TRBV29-1	TRBJ2-6	.	12
CSVGLAGINEQFF	TRBV29-1	TRBJ2-1	medium-sized	13
CASSLDRANTEAFF	TRBV5-1	TRBJ1-1	medium-sized	14
CASSLILQETYTGELFF	TRBV11-2	TRBJ2-2	medium-sized	17
CSAATSGGPNEQFF	TRBV20-1	TRBJ2-1	.	14
CASSSPGLAYETQYF	TRBV12-3/TRBV12-4	TRBJ2-5	.	15
CASSLTPGELFF	TRBV7-3	TRBJ2-2	medium-sized	12
CSVDRDRDWHEQFF	TRBV29-1	TRBJ2-1	medium-sized	14
CARRFVAGGNNEQFF	TRBV2	TRBJ2-1	.	15
CASSQVASTSYNEQFF	TRBV4-1	TRBJ2-1	medium-sized	16
CSVEVTGGPTVDTQYF	TRBV29-1	TRBJ2-3	medium-sized	16
CASSPRWEGQERETQYF	TRBV7-8	TRBJ2-5	medium-sized	17
CASSPPEGVVGDTQYF	TRBV18	TRBJ2-3	medium-sized	16